The next 7 T cell receptor beta chains were all read from a single sample in a study of shared clonotypes between healthy human individuals. CD45RO-negative, CCR7-positively selected cells formed the naive CD8 fraction, excluding terminally differentiated effector memory CD45RA+ cells. Clones were read by immunoSEQ multiplex PCR, and TCRdb kept only the in-frame ones, dropping some. The profile shows about 650,000 clones, 95% of them singletons. The source material was naive CD8+ T cells sorted from blood. These receptors were taken from a young woman in good health.

The gene calls are TRBV5-1 and TRBJ2-1, with 10 bases fitting TRBD1. Germline values: CDR1 SGHRS, CDR2 YFSETQ. The CDR3 consists of 17 residues. Trimming at V came to 0 bases and at J to 9 bases, leaving 12 bases not matched to a gene. The CDR3 DNA reads TGCGCCAGCAGCTTGGGCCCCGGGACAGGGGTTTTTGGTGAGCAGTTCTTC. It specifies CASSLGPGTGVFGEQFF.

The CDR3 DNA follows: TGTGCCAGTAGTACAGCGGGCGCCTATGATGGCTACACCTTC. It encodes CASSTAGAYDGYTF. The rearrangement links TRBV19 to TRBJ1-2, with D unresolved. The germline gives CDR1 LNHDA, CDR2 SQIVND (reference sequence). Trimming took 4 bases from V and 6 from J, leaving 15 bases between them. The CDR3 runs 14 residues.

CDR3 protein: CASSPEGGSSYEQYF. In DNA form, the CDR3 reads TGTGCCAGCTCACCGGAGGGAGGGAGCTCCTACGAGCAGTACTTC. The gene calls are TRBV18 and TRBJ2-7; 7 nucleotides agree with TRBD2. Germline V gene lookup returns CDR1 KGHSH and CDR2 LQKENI. V trimming: 3 bases; J trimming: 0 bases; junction bases outside the gene matches: 5. The CDR3 totals 15 residues.

The chain employs TRBV7-9 and TRBJ1-5; D ambiguous. Trimming took 4 bases from V and 3 from J, leaving 10 bases between them. The CDR3 loop spans 14 amino acids. Germline assignment: CDR1 SEHNR and CDR2 FQNEAQ (reference sequence). The chain's CDR3 is CASSSPGINQPQHF. CDR3 bases: TGTGCCAGCAGCTCCCCCGGGATCAATCAGCCCCAGCATTTT.

The rearrangement joins TRBV11-2 to TRBJ1-4; tentative D call: TRBD1 (5 bases). This CDR3 has 13 amino acids. CDR1 and CDR2 (germline): SGHAT, FQNNGV. V was shortened by 3 bases and J by 8 bases, with 10 bases between the two germline ends. The CDR3 loop is CASSFQGDEKLFF. In DNA form, the CDR3 reads TGTGCCAGCAGCTTTCAGGGTGACGAAAAACTGTTTTTT.

The chain recombines TRBV4-1 with TRBJ2-1; 9 bases line up with TRBD2. This CDR3 has 14 amino acids. V gave up 1 base and J gave up 13 bases; unmatched junction bases: 8. The germline gives CDR1 MGHRA, CDR2 YSYEKL. The CDR3 DNA reads as TGCGCCAGCAGCCAAGGCCCGATAGCGGGAGTCCAGTTCTTC. Its protein product is CASSQGPIAGVQFF.

This chain links TRBV28 with TRBJ2-1, with D unclear. The CDR3 consists of 13 residues. Between the trimmed V and J ends, which lost 3 bases and 9 bases, there was a span of 12 bases. Per germline, CDR1 MDHEN and CDR2 SYDVKM. The CDR3 here is CASSFDLRGEQFF. The CDR3 coding sequence is TGTGCCAGCAGTTTCGACTTACGAGGTGAGCAGTTCTTC.